This T cell receptor (beta chain) is from a study of T-cell reconstitution after alpha-beta-depleted transplantation in children. Researchers prepared the TCRbeta library using unique molecular identifiers, the study reports. Each CDR3 protein gets one entry after TCRdb re-called the PCR reads with MiXCR. The sample shows over 550,000 distinct CDR3 sequences, roughly a tenth of them seen only once. The CDR3 is 15 residues long. From germline, CDR1 is MRHNA and CDR2 SNTAGT. Trimming took 5 bases from V and 0 from J, leaving 11 bases between them. This receptor was obtained from a human donor who donated a stem cell graft to a child with acute myeloid leukemia. The specimen was PBMCs from the stem cell graft donor, collected from the stem cell graft. The chain recombines TRBV6-4 with TRBJ1-3; D is possibly TRBD1 (6 bases). CDR3 amino acids: CASSWTAPSGNTIYF. The CDR3 coding sequence is TGTGCCAGCAGTTGGACAGCACCCTCTGGAAACACCATATATTTT.